The TCR beta chain under discussion was sequenced for a study of regulatory dendritic cells for organ transplantation. Overall study results and limits: Memory T cells were less diverse than naive, with memory CD8+ most oligoclonal.

CDR3 length equals 17 residues. CDR1 and CDR2 (germline): MDHEN, SYDVKM. The V gene lost 2 bases and the J gene lost 4 bases, with 18 bases spanning the gap. In its sample, this clone was seen a few times. What it binds is unknown. Produced via immunoSEQ multiplex PCR; TCRdb's table is partial and in-frame only. There are roughly 8,500 clones in the sample; roughly two thirds occur only once, and over 3.5% lies in the top ten. Sorted subsets were CFSE-labeled and cultured 4 to 6 days with allogeneic dendritic cells. Naive CD45RA+ and memory CD45RO+ CD4+ or CD8+ T cells were FACS-sorted. V is TRBV28 and J is TRBJ1-5; possible D gene TRBD1, 5 bases. The clonotype was recovered from a human donor in good health. Sequencing input: memory CD4+ T cells from blood cultured with dendritic cells. Subset indicated: CD45RO+ memory T cells. The CDR3 loop reads CASSLPGLGTLNQPQHF. The CDR3 region has the DNA TGTGCCAGCAGTTTACCCGGCCTGGGGACTCTAAATCAGCCCCAGCATTTT. Drawing the rest from reference TRBV28 and TRBJ1-5, the complete variable domain is DVKVTQSSRYLVKRTGEKVFLECVQDMDHENMFWYRQDPGLGLRLIYFSYDVKMKEKGDIPEGYSVSREKKERFSLILESASTNQTSMYLCASSLPGLGTLNQPQHFGDGTRLSIL.